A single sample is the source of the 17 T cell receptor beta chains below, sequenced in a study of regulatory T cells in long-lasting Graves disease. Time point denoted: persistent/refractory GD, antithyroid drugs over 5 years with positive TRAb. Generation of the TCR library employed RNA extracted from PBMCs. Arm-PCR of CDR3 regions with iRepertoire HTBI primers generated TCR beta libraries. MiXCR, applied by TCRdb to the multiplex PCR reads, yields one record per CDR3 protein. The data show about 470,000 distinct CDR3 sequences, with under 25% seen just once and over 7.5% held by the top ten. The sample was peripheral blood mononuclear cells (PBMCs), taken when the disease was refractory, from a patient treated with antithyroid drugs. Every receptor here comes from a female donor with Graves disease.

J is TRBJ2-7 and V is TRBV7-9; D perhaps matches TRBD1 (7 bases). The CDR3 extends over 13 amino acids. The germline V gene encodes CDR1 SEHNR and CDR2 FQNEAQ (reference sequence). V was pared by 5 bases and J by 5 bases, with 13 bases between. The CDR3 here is CASSAGGQNEQYF. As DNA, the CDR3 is TGTGCCAGCAGCGCCGGGGGACAGAACGAGCAGTACTTC.

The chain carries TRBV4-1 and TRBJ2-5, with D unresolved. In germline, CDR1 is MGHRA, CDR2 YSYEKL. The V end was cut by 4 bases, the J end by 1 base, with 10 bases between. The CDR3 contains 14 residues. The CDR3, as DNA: TGCGCCAGCAGCCGGGTAGGGATCCAAGAGACCCAGTACTTC. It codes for CASSRVGIQETQYF.

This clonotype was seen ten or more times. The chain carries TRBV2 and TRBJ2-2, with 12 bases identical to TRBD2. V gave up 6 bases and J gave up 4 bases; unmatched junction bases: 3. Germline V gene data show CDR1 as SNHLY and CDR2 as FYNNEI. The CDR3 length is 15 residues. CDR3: CASRRLAGVTGELFF. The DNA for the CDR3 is TGTGCCAGCAGAAGACTAGCGGGAGTCACCGGGGAGCTGTTTTTT.

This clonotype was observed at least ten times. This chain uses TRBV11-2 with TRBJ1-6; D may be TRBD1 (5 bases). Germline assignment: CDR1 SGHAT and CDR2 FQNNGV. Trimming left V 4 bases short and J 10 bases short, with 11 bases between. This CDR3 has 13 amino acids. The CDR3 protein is CASSYLRDSPLHF. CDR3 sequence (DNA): TGTGCCAGCAGCTACCTAAGGGACTCACCCCTCCACTTT.

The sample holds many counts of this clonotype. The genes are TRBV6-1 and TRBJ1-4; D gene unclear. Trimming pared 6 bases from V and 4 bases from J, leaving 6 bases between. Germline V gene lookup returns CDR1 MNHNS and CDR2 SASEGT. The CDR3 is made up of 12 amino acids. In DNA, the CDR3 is TGTGCCAGCAGAGGCCGTAATGAAAAACTGTTTTTT. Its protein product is CASRGRNEKLFF.

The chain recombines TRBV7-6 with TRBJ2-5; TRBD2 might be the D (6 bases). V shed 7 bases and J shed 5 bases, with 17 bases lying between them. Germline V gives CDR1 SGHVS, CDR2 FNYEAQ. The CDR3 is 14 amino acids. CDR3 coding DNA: TGTGCCAGCACCCTAGGAGGGCCCACTGAGACCCAGTACTTC. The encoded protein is CASTLGGPTETQYF.

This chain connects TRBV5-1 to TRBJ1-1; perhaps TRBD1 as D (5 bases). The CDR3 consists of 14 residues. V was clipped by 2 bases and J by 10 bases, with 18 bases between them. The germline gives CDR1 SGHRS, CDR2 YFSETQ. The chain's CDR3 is CASSFSQPGGGAFF. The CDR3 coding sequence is TGCGCCAGCAGCTTTTCTCAGCCGGGTGGGGGAGCTTTCTTT.

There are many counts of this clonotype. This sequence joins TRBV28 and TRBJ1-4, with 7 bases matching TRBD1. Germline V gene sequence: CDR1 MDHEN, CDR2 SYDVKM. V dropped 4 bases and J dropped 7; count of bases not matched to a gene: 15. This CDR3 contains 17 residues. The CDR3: CASSSISPTGRIEKLFF. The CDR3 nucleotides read TGTGCCAGCAGTTCGATATCCCCGACAGGGCGGATTGAAAAACTGTTTTTT.

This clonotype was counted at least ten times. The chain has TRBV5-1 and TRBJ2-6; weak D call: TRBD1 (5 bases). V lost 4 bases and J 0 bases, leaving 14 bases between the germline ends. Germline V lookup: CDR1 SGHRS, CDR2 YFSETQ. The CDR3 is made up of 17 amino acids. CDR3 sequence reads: CASSIGATSSGANVLTF. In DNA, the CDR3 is TGCGCCAGCAGCATAGGGGCCACGAGCTCTGGGGCCAACGTCCTGACTTTC.

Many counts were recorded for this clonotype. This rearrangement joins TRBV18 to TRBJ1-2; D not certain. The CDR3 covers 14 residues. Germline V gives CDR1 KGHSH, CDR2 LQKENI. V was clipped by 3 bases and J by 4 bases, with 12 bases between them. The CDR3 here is CASSPERSSYGYTF. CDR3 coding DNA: TGTGCCAGCTCACCGGAACGTTCCTCCTATGGCTACACCTTC.

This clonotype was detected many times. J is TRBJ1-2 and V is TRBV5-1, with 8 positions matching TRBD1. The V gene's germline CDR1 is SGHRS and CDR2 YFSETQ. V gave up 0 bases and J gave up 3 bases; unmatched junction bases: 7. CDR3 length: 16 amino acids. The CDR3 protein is CASSLGRDRSDYGYTF. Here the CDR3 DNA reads TGCGCCAGCAGCTTGGGGAGGGACAGGTCGGACTATGGCTACACCTTC.

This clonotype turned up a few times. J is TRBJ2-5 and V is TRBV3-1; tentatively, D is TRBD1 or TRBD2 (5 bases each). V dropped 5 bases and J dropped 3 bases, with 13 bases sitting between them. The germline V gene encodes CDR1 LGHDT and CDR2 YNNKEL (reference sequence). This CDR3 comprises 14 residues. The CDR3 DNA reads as TGTGCCAGCAGCTCCCCCCTGGGGGAAGAGACCCAGTACTTC. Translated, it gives CASSSPLGEETQYF.

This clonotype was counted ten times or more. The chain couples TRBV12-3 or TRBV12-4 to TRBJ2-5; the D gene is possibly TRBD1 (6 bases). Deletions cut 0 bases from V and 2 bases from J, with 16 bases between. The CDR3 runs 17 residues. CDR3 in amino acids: CASSLAMLGQPQETQYF. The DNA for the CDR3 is TGTGCCAGCAGTTTAGCGATGTTGGGACAACCTCAAGAGACCCAGTACTTC.

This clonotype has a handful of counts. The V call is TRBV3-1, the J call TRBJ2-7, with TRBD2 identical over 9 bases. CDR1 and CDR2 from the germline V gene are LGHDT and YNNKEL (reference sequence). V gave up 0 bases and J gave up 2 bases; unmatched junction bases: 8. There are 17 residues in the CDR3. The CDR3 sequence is CASSQDRWTSDTYEQYF. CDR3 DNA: TGTGCCAGCAGCCAAGATCGGTGGACTAGCGACACCTACGAGCAGTACTTC.

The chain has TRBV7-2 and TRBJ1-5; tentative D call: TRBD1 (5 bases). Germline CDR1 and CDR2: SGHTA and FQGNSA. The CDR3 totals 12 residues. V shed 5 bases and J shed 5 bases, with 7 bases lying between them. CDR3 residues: CASSRGYQPQHF. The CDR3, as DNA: TGTGCCAGCAGCAGGGGCTATCAGCCCCAGCATTTT.

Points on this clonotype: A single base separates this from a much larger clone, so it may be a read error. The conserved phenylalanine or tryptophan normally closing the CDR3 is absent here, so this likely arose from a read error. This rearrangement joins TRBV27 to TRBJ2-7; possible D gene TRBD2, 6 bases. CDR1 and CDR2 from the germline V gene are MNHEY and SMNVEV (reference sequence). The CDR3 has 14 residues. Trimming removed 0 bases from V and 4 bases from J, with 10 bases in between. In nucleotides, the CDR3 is TGTGCCAGCAGTTTATCAGGAGGGTTGTACGAGCAGTACCTC. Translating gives CASSLSGGLYEQYL.

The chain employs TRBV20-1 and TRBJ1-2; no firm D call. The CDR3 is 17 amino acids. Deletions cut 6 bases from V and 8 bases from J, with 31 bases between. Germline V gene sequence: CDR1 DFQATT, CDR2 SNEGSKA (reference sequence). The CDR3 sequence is CSAQSSRQTLSAGGYTF. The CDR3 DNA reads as TGCAGTGCGCAGTCAAGTCGCCAGACCTTGTCCGCGGGGGGCTACACCTTC.